The clone carrying this T cell receptor (beta chain) has just a few counts. The antigen is unknown. One entry per CDR3 protein, called by TCRdb with MiXCR from the reads. The table shows 200,000 or so distinct CDR3 sequences, with approximately 19% occurring only once. This sample is part of a study of T cell repertoires in cytomegalovirus infection. The study's findings and limits: CMV carriers having the relevant HLA were flagged by cumulative public TCR beta family frequency.

The CDR3 has 15 residues. Germline V gene lookup returns CDR1 MDHEN and CDR2 SYDVKM. The V gene end was trimmed by 7 bases and the J gene end by 4 bases; junction bases not matched to a gene: 10. Sequencing input: PBMCs. The chain links TRBV28 to TRBJ2-5, with TRBD1 matching over 9 bases. This receptor was obtained from a human donor in good health (CMV status not recorded). Some clones in this sample may be carry-over from other donors' samples. This CDR3 reads CASTRTGAGGETQYF. CDR3 coding DNA: TGTGCCAGCACAAGGACAGGGGCAGGGGGAGAGACCCAGTACTTC.